This is a list of T cell receptor beta chains from one sample in a study of cytomegalovirus exposure and HLA in healthy donors. Assay: immunoSEQ multiplex PCR; the TCRdb copy retains only in-frame clones and omits some. The sample includes some 180,000 clones, roughly a tenth of them seen just once. The sequenced material came from PBMCs. The receptors were sampled from a woman aged 25-40 years in good health and CMV-seropositive. Each CDR3 is given with its conserved first and last residue.

V	length	J	CDR3
TRBV30	11	TRBJ1-2	CAWTGGYGYTF
TRBV13	15	TRBJ2-1	CASSGLADFYNEQFF
TRBV10-1	13	TRBJ2-2	CASSYRGPGELFF
TRBV9	14	TRBJ1-1	CASSVWKDRDGAFF
TRBV5-1	14	TRBJ2-5	CASSTIAGWETQYF
TRBV6-4	14	TRBJ1-2	CASTRQGSFYGYTF
TRBV2	12	TRBJ2-5	CASSYQEETQYF
TRBV27	14	TRBJ1-5	CASSITGGNQPQHF
TRBV7-7	15	TRBJ2-1	CASSLRGGHYNEQFF
TRBV29-1	18	TRBJ2-3	CSVESFGGTSGRTDTQYF
TRBV5-6	17	TRBJ2-3	CASSLHLAGGITDTQYF
TRBV29-1	11	TRBJ2-3	CSGTGLDTQYF
TRBV4-1	17	TRBJ2-7	CASSQAFTKVAGYEQYF
TRBV7-6	12	TRBJ2-5	CASSFPGETQYF
TRBV6-1	11	TRBJ2-1	CAHRVHNEQFF
TRBV10-3	13	TRBJ1-1	CAMGQGKDTEAFF
TRBV7-9	15	TRBJ1-1	CASNPIGTGGTEAFF
TRBV30	15	TRBJ2-2	CASTRGAANTGELFF
TRBV7-8	22	TRBJ2-6	CASSLFPNTGPDLSSGANVLTF
TRBV5-1	15	TRBJ2-7	CASSLGDRGRNEQYF
TRBV7-9	16	TRBJ2-3	CASSLYGLTSTDTQYF
TRBV5-1	14	TRBJ1-2	CASSLGQAYYGYTF
TRBV5-5	16	TRBJ1-1	CASSLRSPPMNTEAFF
TRBV1	14	TRBJ1-3	CTSSQGRGQNTIYF
TRBV27	15	TRBJ2-1	CASSSTSGSHNEQFF
TRBV5-1	15	TRBJ2-3	CASSFLQGSTDTQYF
TRBV7-2	14	TRBJ2-7	CASTPGGSSYEQYF
TRBV10-2	12	-	CASLGTSHEQYF
TRBV2	14	TRBJ1-4	CASSQGATNEKLFF
TRBV30	16	TRBJ2-3	CAWSVRWLASTDTQYF
TRBV6-5	15	TRBJ2-7	CASSYGISGRSEQYF
TRBV2	14	TRBJ2-1	CASSRRSSYNEQFF
TRBV5-4	15	TRBJ2-2	CASSLAARNTGELFF
TRBV10-2	18	TRBJ2-1	CASSVQASLVSSYNEQFF
TRBV30	15	TRBJ2-1	CAWSPQNSGNNEQFF
TRBV29-1	12	TRBJ1-4	CSVGLLKEKLFF
TRBV10-3	14	TRBJ2-7	CAVQRTGGSYEQYF
TRBV5-1	15	TRBJ2-5	CASSISGTGAQTQYF
TRBV6-6	16	TRBJ2-5	CASSFRLAGYQETQYF
TRBV25-1	14	TRBJ1-5	CASSESRYIGPQHF
TRBV30	16	TRBJ1-5	CACRDRGPYSNQPQHF
TRBV7-9	19	TRBJ2-3	CASSLGLAGAHAGTDTQYF
TRBV7-2	15	TRBJ2-7	CASRLAGAGSYEQYF
TRBV7-6	16	TRBJ2-2	CASSLDWGRDTGELFF
TRBV4-2	14	TRBJ2-7	CASSPTNFDYEQYF
TRBV30	14	TRBJ2-7	CAWRRLGGYYEQYF
TRBV7-7	18	TRBJ2-1	CASSSSPMGLAGANEQFF
TRBV9	14	TRBJ2-7	CASSPSGIIYEQYF
TRBV2	12	TRBJ2-7	CASSVDTFEQYF
TRBV6-5	14	TRBJ1-2	CASSPEVPPYGYTF
TRBV13	14	TRBJ1-2	CASSLGRDSYGYTF
TRBV5-1	15	TRBJ2-7	CASSPGFQGTYEQYF
TRBV5-1	18	TRBJ2-6	CASSSGTGVPSGANVLTF
TRBV19	18	TRBJ2-7	CASSIYLATATRSYEQYF
TRBV2	13	TRBJ1-4	CASRRGFNEKLFF
TRBV10-3	16	TRBJ2-2	CAIPGSDRKGTGELFF
TRBV4-1	15	TRBJ2-3	CASSQRQGIADTQYF